Listed below are T cell receptor beta chains from one sample, sequenced in a study of blood T cell repertoires in COVID-19. Using immunoSEQ multiplex PCR, the repertoire was profiled, and TCRdb retains in-frame clones only, with some absent. This table holds 60,000 to 75,000 clones, around 80% found once. The sample taken for sequencing was peripheral blood. Source of these receptors: a man in his sixties with active or convalescent COVID-19. The conserved cysteine and the conserved F or W are not part of the CDR3 here. Each record gives: V gene, J gene, CDR3 protein.

v_call: TRBV5-8
j_call: TRBJ2-5
cdr3_aa: ASSPRTGPIQETQY

v_call: TRBV5-6
j_call: TRBJ2-7
cdr3_aa: ASSSPGQGYYEQY

v_call: TRBV4-1
j_call: TRBJ1-6
cdr3_aa: ASSPSAPRRANSPLH

v_call: TRBV30
j_call: TRBJ2-4
cdr3_aa: AWDFTGAKNIQY

v_call: TRBV19
j_call: TRBJ2-2
cdr3_aa: ASSFVGSAGGTGELF

v_call: TRBV7-2
j_call: TRBJ2-3
cdr3_aa: ASSPGTSGFYTDTQY

v_call: TRBV27
j_call: TRBJ2-1
cdr3_aa: ASSLFGGTTNEQF

v_call: TRBV19
j_call: TRBJ2-1
cdr3_aa: ASSIDWDRQF

v_call: TRBV11-2
j_call: TRBJ2-3
cdr3_aa: ASSATSGSSTDTQY

v_call: TRBV3-1/TRBV3-2
j_call: TRBJ1-2
cdr3_aa: ASSQTRGGGGYT

v_call: TRBV5-5
j_call: TRBJ1-3
cdr3_aa: ASSFGQASGNTIY

v_call: TRBV5-6
j_call: TRBJ2-6
cdr3_aa: ASSVRAGANVLT

v_call: TRBV28
j_call: TRBJ2-7
cdr3_aa: ASRRQSSYEQY

v_call: TRBV9
j_call: TRBJ2-5
cdr3_aa: ASSVDLAGLETQY

v_call: TRBV7-6
j_call: TRBJ2-7
cdr3_aa: ASSLEVSVGSYEQY

v_call: TRBV9
j_call: TRBJ1-3
cdr3_aa: ASSVGFSSGNTIY

v_call: TRBV5-1
j_call: TRBJ2-7
cdr3_aa: ASSRTGDGYEQY

v_call: TRBV18
j_call: TRBJ2-3
cdr3_aa: ASSPQVGPVSTDTQY

v_call: TRBV27
j_call: TRBJ2-1
cdr3_aa: ASSLTSGGIPTYNEQF

v_call: TRBV28
j_call: TRBJ2-7
cdr3_aa: ASSPPTGMGIRGTEQY

v_call: TRBV3-1/TRBV3-2
j_call: TRBJ1-1
cdr3_aa: ASSRGQGGNTEAF

v_call: TRBV10-3
j_call: TRBJ2-3
cdr3_aa: ATRTSGGAGGATDTQY

v_call: TRBV19
j_call: TRBJ1-6
cdr3_aa: ASSYTQGRYNSPLH

v_call: TRBV5-6
j_call: TRBJ1-3
cdr3_aa: ASSLATGFGNTIY

v_call: TRBV27
j_call: TRBJ2-7
cdr3_aa: ASRIGQGIHEQY